A selection of T cell receptor beta chains follows, all from one sample in a study of T cell repertoires in cytomegalovirus infection. These receptors lack a known antigen. One entry per CDR3 protein, called by TCRdb with MiXCR from the reads. The sample has 55,000 to 70,000 distinct CDR3 sequences; 33% are singletons. The specimen sequenced was PBMCs, sequenced either directly or after in vitro stimulation (not recorded which). Receptor source: a human donor in good health (CMV status not recorded). Some clones in this sample may be carry-over from other donors' samples. Each CDR3 is given with its conserved first and last residue. Each record gives: J gene, clone size, D gene, V gene, CDR3 DNA, CDR3 protein. The D gene is left open where the match is weak. Some rows mark clone size as missing; the rest say once, few, many or name a class of expanded clone.

>TRBJ2-3|.|.|TRBV28
TGTGCCAGCGTAGCGGCCGCGCCAGATACGCAGTATTTT
CASVAAAPDTQYF
>TRBJ2-2|.|TRBD2|TRBV6-2/TRBV6-3
TGTGCCAGTAAACCTACGGGGGGGTCGATCACCGGGGAGCTGTTTTTT
CASKPTGGSITGELFF
>TRBJ1-4|.|.|TRBV6-1
TGTGCCAGCAGACCCGGCATAGAAAATGAAAAACTGTTTTTT
CASRPGIENEKLFF
>TRBJ1-5|.|.|TRBV12-3/TRBV12-4
TGTGCCAGCAGTCTGTCTCGACCGGGACCGCTGGGTCAGCCCCAGCATTTT
CASSLSRPGPLGQPQHF
>TRBJ2-6|.|TRBD2|TRBV7-8
TGTGCCAGCAGCTTGGCCCGCCCCGGACTAGTGATTTCTGGGGCCAACGTCCTGACTTTC
CASSLARPGLVISGANVLTF
>TRBJ1-6|.|.|TRBV7-9
TGTGCCAGCAGCTTCGCTACATCGGGGTCACCCCTCCACTTT
CASSFATSGSPLHF
>TRBJ1-1|.|.|TRBV19
TGTGCCAGTAGTATAGAGGGGTCCAGCCTCAGTCAAGCTTTCTTT
CASSIEGSSLSQAFF
>TRBJ2-6|few|.|TRBV27
TGTGCCAGCAGTTCCCCGCCGAGGTCCCGCTCTGGGGCCAACGTCCTGACTTTC
CASSSPPRSRSGANVLTF
>TRBJ2-5|.|.|TRBV7-2
TGTGCCAGCAGCTTAAGCCCCCGCGGGCCCCAAGAGACCCAGTACTTC
CASSLSPRGPQETQYF
>TRBJ2-1|many|TRBD2|TRBV7-8
TGTGCCAGCAGCTATCTAGCGGGCACCAATGAGCAGTTCTTC
CASSYLAGTNEQFF
>TRBJ1-5|.|.|TRBV10-3
TGTGCCATCAGTGAGCACCTCAATCAGCCCCAGCATTTT
CAISEHLNQPQHF
>TRBJ2-1|.|.|TRBV7-9
TGTGCCAGCAGCCACCGGCGGACTTTCAACGGAGATGAGCAGTTCTTC
CASSHRRTFNGDEQFF
>TRBJ1-1|.|TRBD1|TRBV5-1
TGCGCCAGCAGCTTGGGGACAGGGTCTGAAGCTTTCTTT
CASSLGTGSEAFF
>TRBJ1-5|.|.|TRBV7-6
TGTGCCAGCAGCTTAGAGGCGGGGATCAATCAGCCCCAGCATTTT
CASSLEAGINQPQHF
>TRBJ1-4|.|TRBD1|TRBV7-9
TGTGCCAGCAGCTTGGGACAGACAAATGAAAAACTGTTTTTT
CASSLGQTNEKLFF
>TRBJ1-4|.|TRBD1|TRBV5-1
TGCGCCAGCAGCGGGACAGATAATGAAAAACTGTTTTTT
CASSGTDNEKLFF
>TRBJ1-2|.|.|TRBV12-3/TRBV12-4
TGTGCCATCCGGCCGAGGACAACTAACTATGGCTACACCTTC
CAIRPRTTNYGYTF
>TRBJ1-1|few|.|TRBV27
TGTGCCAGCAGTTTCGAGCCCCCAGGCCGCGAAGCTTTCTTT
CASSFEPPGREAFF
>TRBJ2-3|few|.|TRBV27
TGTGCCAGCAGTCGGTTCTCACCCGGGCCAGTTCAATCAGATACGCAGTATTTT
CASSRFSPGPVQSDTQYF
>TRBJ1-5|.|.|TRBV27
TGTGCCAGCAGTTTACGTGGGCGCCCAGGACTTTATAGCAATCAGCCCCAGCATTTT
CASSLRGRPGLYSNQPQHF
>TRBJ1-2|.|TRBD1|TRBV5-4
TGTGCCAGCACCTTAGGGACAGGATTGGGCTACACCTTC
CASTLGTGLGYTF
>TRBJ2-1|.|.|TRBV20-1
TGCAGTGGAAGTCGGGACCCCTACAATGAGCAGTTCTTC
CSGSRDPYNEQFF
>TRBJ1-6|few|.|TRBV27
TGTGCCAGCAGCTTCCGGGGTACGAATAGCCGATTTAATTCACCCCTCCACTTT
CASSFRGTNSRFNSPLHF
>TRBJ2-5|.|.|TRBV5-5
TGTGCCAGCAGCTTGGCACGGCCCAACCTACAAGAGACCCAGTACTTC
CASSLARPNLQETQYF
>TRBJ1-2|.|.|TRBV28
TGTGCCAGCAGACCAACAGGTCACTATGGCTACACCTTC
CASRPTGHYGYTF
>TRBJ2-7|few|TRBD2|TRBV7-2
TGTGCCAGCAGCTTTAGCGGGGGGAACTACGAGCAGTACTTC
CASSFSGGNYEQYF
>TRBJ1-1|few|.|TRBV6-2/TRBV6-3
TGTGCCAGCAGTTACTCTCCCACTGAAGCTTTCTTT
CASSYSPTEAFF
>TRBJ2-5|.|TRBD1|TRBV20-1
TGCAGTGCTCCCGGGACAGGGGTGAAGACCCAGTACTTC
CSAPGTGVKTQYF
>TRBJ1-5|.|.|TRBV6-5
TGTGCCAGCAGTAGAGGGACGGGGGGCGCTTATCAGCCCCAGCATTTT
CASSRGTGGAYQPQHF
>TRBJ1-2|few|.|TRBV7-9
TGTGCCCTTCGGGCAGCTGATGATGGCTACACCTTC
CALRAADDGYTF
>TRBJ2-5|few|.|TRBV15
TGTGCCACCAGCACGTCGACTAGGAGGAGGTCAGAGACCCAGTACTTC
CATSTSTRRRSETQYF
>TRBJ2-1|once|TRBD2|TRBV5-4
TGTGCCAGCAGGCCGTTTGGGACTAGCGGGAATGAGCAGTTCTTC
CASRPFGTSGNEQFF
>TRBJ1-2|.|.|TRBV29-1
TGCAGCGTTGATTTGGCACAGGAAGGTCGTTTCGATGGCTACACCTTC
CSVDLAQEGRFDGYTF
>TRBJ2-3|few|TRBD2|TRBV4-1
TGCGCCAGCAGCCAGTTACTAGCGGGCATAAACCCCACAGATACGCAGTATTTT
CASSQLLAGINPTDTQYF
>TRBJ2-2|.|.|TRBV6-6
TGTGCCAGCAGTTATGGCGCCGGGGAGCTGTTTTTT
CASSYGAGELFF
>TRBJ2-2|.|.|TRBV10-3
TGTGCCATCAGTCCTAGAACGAACACCGGGGAGCTGTTTTTT
CAISPRTNTGELFF
>TRBJ1-1|.|.|TRBV11-2
TGTGCCAGCAGCTTAGGTCTGAACACTGAAGCTTTCTTT
CASSLGLNTEAFF
>TRBJ2-5|.|TRBD2|TRBV10-3
TGTGCCATCAGCAAAACCGGAAGGGACTACCTGACCCAGTACTTC
CAISKTGRDYLTQYF
>TRBJ1-3|few|TRBD1|TRBV28
TGTGCCAGCGGTCATTTCGGGACAGGGGACACCATATATTTT
CASGHFGTGDTIYF
>TRBJ2-5|.|.|TRBV20-1
TGCAGTGGGGCCCCGGGGTCCGAAGAGACCCAGTACTTC
CSGAPGSEETQYF
>TRBJ2-1|few|TRBD2|TRBV7-2
TGTGCCAGCAGCTTAAGCCCCCCTAGCGGGGGTAGTGAGCAGTTCTTC
CASSLSPPSGGSEQFF
>TRBJ2-3|.|.|TRBV24-1
TGTGCCACCAGTGATTTAGGTCAGGGGAGCACAGATACGCAGTATTTT
CATSDLGQGSTDTQYF
>TRBJ2-3|.|.|TRBV2
TGTGCCAGCAAGGCGTACAATACGCAGTATTTT
CASKAYNTQYF
>TRBJ2-1|few|.|TRBV10-3
TGTGCCATCGAGAGGGCCGGCTCCTACAATGAGCAGTTCTTC
CAIERAGSYNEQFF
>TRBJ1-4|many|TRBD1|TRBV7-8
TGTGCCAGCAGCAGAGGGGGCTCTAATGAAAAACTGTTTTTT
CASSRGGSNEKLFF
>TRBJ2-7|few|.|TRBV27
TGTGCCAGCAGTTTGCGAGGGGAGCCCCTCTACGAGCAGTACTTC
CASSLRGEPLYEQYF
>TRBJ1-5|.|.|TRBV28
TGTGCCAGCAGTCCCACCGGGACGGTAGTCGGGCCCCAGCATTTT
CASSPTGTVVGPQHF
>TRBJ1-1|once|TRBD1|TRBV16
TGTGCCAGCAGCCAGACAGGGGACACTGAAGCTTTCTTT
CASSQTGDTEAFF
>TRBJ2-7|few|.|TRBV7-8
TGTGCCAGCAGCGTGAGGGGGTTTCGCGAGCAGTACTTC
CASSVRGFREQYF
>TRBJ2-7|few|.|TRBV7-6
TGTGCCAGCAGCTTAGCCAGTAGCGGACCCTACGAGCAGTACTTC
CASSLASSGPYEQYF
>TRBJ1-2|few|.|TRBV2
TGTGCCAGCAGTGAAGAGATCTATGGCTACACCTTC
CASSEEIYGYTF
>TRBJ1-5|.|.|TRBV19
TGTGCCAGTAGGGACCGACAGGTTGGTGTAGGCAATCAGCCCCAGCATTTT
CASRDRQVGVGNQPQHF
>TRBJ1-1|.|.|TRBV2
TGTGCCAGCAGTCGGGACATGAACACTGAAGCTTTCTTT
CASSRDMNTEAFF